Here is one T cell receptor beta chain with its context. The CDR3 contains 15 residues. V trimming: 6 bases; J trimming: 4 bases; junction bases outside the gene matches: 9. Germline V CDR1 and CDR2: SEHNR, FQNEAQ (reference sequence). RNA served as the template for amplifying TCR beta CDR3 regions. Following a first-round RT-PCR that used HTBI primers, a second-round multiplex PCR was carried out. In TCRdb, the multiplex PCR reads were re-called with MiXCR into one record per CDR3 protein. The data hold 500,000 to 800,000 distinct CDR3 sequences, with more than 40% observed a single time. These data originate in a study of Graves' ophthalmopathy and Graves' hyperthyroidism.

Sequenced: peripheral blood. The sequence was obtained from an adult man with Graves' ophthalmopathy. The chain joins TRBV7-9 to TRBJ2-1, with TRBD2 matching over 7 bases. This chain's CDR3 is CASSGFGLGYNEQFF. CDR3 in DNA: TGTGCCAGCAGTGGCTTCGGACTAGGGTACAATGAGCAGTTCTTC.